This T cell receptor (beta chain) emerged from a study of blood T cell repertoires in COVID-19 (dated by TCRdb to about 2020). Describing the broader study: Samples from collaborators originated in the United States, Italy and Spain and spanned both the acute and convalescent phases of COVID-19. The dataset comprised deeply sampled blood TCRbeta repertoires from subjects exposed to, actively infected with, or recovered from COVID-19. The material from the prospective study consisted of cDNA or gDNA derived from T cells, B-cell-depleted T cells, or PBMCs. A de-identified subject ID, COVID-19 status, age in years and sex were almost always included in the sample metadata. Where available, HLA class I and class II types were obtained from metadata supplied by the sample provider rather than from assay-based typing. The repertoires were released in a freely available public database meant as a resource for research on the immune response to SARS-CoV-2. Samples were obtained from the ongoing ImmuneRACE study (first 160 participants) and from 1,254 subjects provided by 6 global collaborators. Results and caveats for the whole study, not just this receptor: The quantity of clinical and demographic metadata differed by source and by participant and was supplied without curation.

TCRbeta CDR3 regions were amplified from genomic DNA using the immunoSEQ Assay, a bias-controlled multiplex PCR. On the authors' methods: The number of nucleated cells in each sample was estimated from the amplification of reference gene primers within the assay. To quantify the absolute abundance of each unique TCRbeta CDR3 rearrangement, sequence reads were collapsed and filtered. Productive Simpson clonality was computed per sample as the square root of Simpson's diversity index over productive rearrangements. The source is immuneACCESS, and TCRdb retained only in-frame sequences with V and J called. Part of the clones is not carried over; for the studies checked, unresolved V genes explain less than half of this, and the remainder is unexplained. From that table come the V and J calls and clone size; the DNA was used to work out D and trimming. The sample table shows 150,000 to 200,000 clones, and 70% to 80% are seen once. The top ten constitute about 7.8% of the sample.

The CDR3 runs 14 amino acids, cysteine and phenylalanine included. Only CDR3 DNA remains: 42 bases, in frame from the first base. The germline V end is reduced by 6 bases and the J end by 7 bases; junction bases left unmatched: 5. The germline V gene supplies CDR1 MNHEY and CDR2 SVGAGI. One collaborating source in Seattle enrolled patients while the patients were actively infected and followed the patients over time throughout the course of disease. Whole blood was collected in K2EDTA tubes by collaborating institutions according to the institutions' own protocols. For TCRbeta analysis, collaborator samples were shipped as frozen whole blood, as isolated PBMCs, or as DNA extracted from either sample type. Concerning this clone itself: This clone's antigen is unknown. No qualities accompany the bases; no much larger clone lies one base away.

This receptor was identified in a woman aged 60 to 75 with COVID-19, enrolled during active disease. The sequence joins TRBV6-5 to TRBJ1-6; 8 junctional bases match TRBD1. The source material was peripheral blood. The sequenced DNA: TGTGCCAGCAGAATCACAGGGGGGAATTCACCCCTCCACTTT. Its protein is CASRITGGNSPLHF.